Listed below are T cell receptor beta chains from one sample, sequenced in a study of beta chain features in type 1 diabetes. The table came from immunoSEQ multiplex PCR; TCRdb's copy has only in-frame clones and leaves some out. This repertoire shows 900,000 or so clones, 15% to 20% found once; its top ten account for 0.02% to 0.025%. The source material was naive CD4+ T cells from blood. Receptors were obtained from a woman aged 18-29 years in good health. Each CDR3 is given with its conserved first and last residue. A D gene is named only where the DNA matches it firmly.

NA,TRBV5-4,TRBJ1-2,CASSAGPSNYGYTF
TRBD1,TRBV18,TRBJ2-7,CASSPIRDRVNEQYF
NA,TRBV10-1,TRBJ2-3,CASSESVDTQYF
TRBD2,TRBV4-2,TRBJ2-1,CASSQDKLAAYNEQFF
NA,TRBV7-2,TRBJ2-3,CASSLGTTDTQYF
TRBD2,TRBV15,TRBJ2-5,CATSRDGAGGDQETQYF
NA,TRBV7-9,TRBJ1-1,CASSQQENTEAFF
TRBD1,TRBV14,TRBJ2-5,CASSQGLRTGQETQYF
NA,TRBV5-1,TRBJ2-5,CASSWLAQGNTQYF
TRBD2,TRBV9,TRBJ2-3,CASSVAGGAQSTQYF
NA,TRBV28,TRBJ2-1,CASSLSPPALLSYNEQFF
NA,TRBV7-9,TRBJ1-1,CASSPRGSRRTEAFF
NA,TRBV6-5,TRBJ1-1,CASRRRANTEAFF
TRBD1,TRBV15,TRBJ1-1,CATQGQLNTEAFF
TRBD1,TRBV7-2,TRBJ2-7,CASSVDRGEQYF
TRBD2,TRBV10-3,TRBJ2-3,CAIRPSGTGTDTQYF
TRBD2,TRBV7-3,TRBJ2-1,CASSFQGAGLAALFF
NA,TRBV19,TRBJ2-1,CASSMTRYNEQFF
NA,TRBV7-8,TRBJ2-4,CASSSTENIQYF
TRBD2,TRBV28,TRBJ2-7,CASSLGSGGAYEQYF
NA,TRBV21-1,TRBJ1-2,CASSLPHTNYGYTF
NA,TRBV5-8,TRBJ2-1,CASSLARSTGYNEQFF
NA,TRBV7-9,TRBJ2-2,CASSLAGVGTGELFF
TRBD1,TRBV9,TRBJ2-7,CASSVDTGTGSYEQYF
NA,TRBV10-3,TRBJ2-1,CAISVGGSNNEQFF
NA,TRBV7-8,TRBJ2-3,CASSLVGVGTDTQYF